These 17 T cell receptor beta chains were sequenced from one sample in a study of CD4 T cells in relation to SARS-CoV-2 and coronaviruses. What these receptors recognize is not known. The unexposed donors gave CD4+ T cells in about 2011-2019, prior to COVID-19. After more than eight days of culture, CD4+ T cells were isolated. Generated by immunoSEQ multiplex PCR, the TCRdb table keeps only in-frame clones and is missing some. This table holds 16,000 or so clones, over 80% found once. Material: CD4+ T cells from PBMCs, cultured in vitro. These receptors were taken from a human donor in good health.

The rearrangement uses TRBV24-1 and TRBJ2-5; 14 bases agree with TRBD2. This CDR3 is built from 17 residues. The germline V gene has CDR1 KGHDR and CDR2 SFDVKD. The V segment lost 3 bases and the J segment 2 bases; nucleotides outside the gene matches: 4. The CDR3 DNA reads as TGTGCCACCAGTGATCTCCGACTAGCGGGAGGGCAAGAGACCCAGTACTTC. Translated: CATSDLRLAGGQETQYF.

This clone was counted once. The chain carries TRBV19 and TRBJ1-1; TRBD1 aligns across 12 bases. V shed 3 bases and J 7 bases; nucleotides not matched to a gene: 24. The CDR3 totals 21 residues. Germline V gives CDR1 LNHDA, CDR2 SQIVND (reference sequence). The CDR3 is CASSILLGQGAQAPSPREAFF. DNA for the CDR3: TGTGCCAGTAGTATTCTCCTGGGACAGGGGGCGCAGGCACCATCCCCCCGTGAAGCTTTCTTT.

The rearrangement joins TRBV7-2 to TRBJ2-3, with 8 bases that match TRBD2. V shed 0 bases, J shed 3 bases, and the junction held 2 bases outside the gene matches. This CDR3 region has 15 residues. CDR1 and CDR2 from the germline V gene are SGHTA and FQGNSA. The CDR3 region has the DNA TGTGCCAGCAGCTTAGCTAGCGGGATTACAGATACGCAGTATTTT. Its protein product is CASSLASGITDTQYF.

The chain combines TRBV27 with TRBJ2-5; D is undetermined. The CDR3 has 13 amino acids. V was cut by 5 bases and J by 0 bases, with 7 bases left in between. The germline CDR1 and CDR2 sequences are MNHEY and SMNVEV (reference sequence). CDR3 sequence reads: CASSPLYQETQYF. In nucleotides, the CDR3 is TGTGCCAGCAGTCCCCTGTACCAAGAGACCCAGTACTTC.

The rearrangement uses TRBV27 and TRBJ2-1; TRBD1 matches 9 bases. The V and J ends lost 6 bases and 9 bases, in that order; junction bases with no gene match: 12. Germline V lookup: CDR1 MNHEY, CDR2 SMNVEV (reference sequence). The length of the CDR3 is 15 residues. CDR3 region: CASRRGQGRIGEQFF. In nucleotides, the CDR3 is TGTGCCAGCAGAAGAGGACAGGGGAGAATAGGTGAGCAGTTCTTC.

CDR3 loop: CASGSTHTGTEQFF. The CDR3 nucleotides are TGTGCTAGTGGTTCCACACATACCGGTACGGAGCAGTTCTTC. This sequence joins TRBV12-5 and TRBJ2-1; no firm D call. CDR1 is LGHNT, CDR2 FRNRAP, per germline. The CDR3 has 14 residues. Trimming left V 4 bases short and J 10 bases short, with 17 bases between.

This clone appeared a single time. This chain joins TRBV10-3 and TRBJ2-1, with 7 nucleotides matching TRBD2. Germline CDR1 is ENHRY and CDR2 is SYGVKD. This CDR3 region has 11 residues. J lost 9 bases, V lost 4 bases, and 0 bases had no gene match. This CDR3 is CAISGGGEQFF. Written as DNA, the CDR3 is TGTGCCATCAGTGGGGGGGGTGAGCAGTTCTTC.

The rearrangement uses TRBV3-1 (or the pseudogene TRBV3-2) and TRBJ1-4; 8 nucleotides line up with TRBD1. Germline lookup yields CDR1 LGHDT and CDR2 YNNKEL (reference sequence). The CDR3 extends over 19 amino acids. Unmatched junction bases numbered 17, after V lost 2 bases and J lost 6 bases. CDR3: CASSQFFPPPTGVDEKLFF. In nucleotides, the CDR3 is TGTGCCAGCAGCCAATTTTTTCCCCCGCCGACAGGGGTTGATGAAAAACTGTTTTTT.

The chain carries TRBV18 and TRBJ1-5; 9 bases align to TRBD1. The CDR3 extends over 19 amino acids. Germline CDR1 KGHSH, CDR2 LQKENI. Trimming at V came to 2 bases and at J to 2 bases, leaving 13 bases not matched to a gene. The CDR3 is CASSPGMGQGLGGNQPQHF. The CDR3 DNA is TGTGCCAGCTCACCAGGAATGGGACAGGGACTGGGGGGCAATCAGCCCCAGCATTTT.

The chain recombines TRBV12-5 with TRBJ1-1; 7 bases match TRBD1. J gave up 9 bases and V 1 base, and 8 bases lay outside the gene matches. The CDR3 extends over 14 amino acids. Germline loops: CDR1 LGHNT, CDR2 FRNRAP. The CDR3 sequence: CASGLEIQGRKAFF. The CDR3, as DNA: TGTGCTAGTGGTTTGGAGATACAGGGGCGAAAAGCTTTCTTT.

CDR3 loop: CASSLLGAGRGQPQHF. CDR3 coding DNA: TGTGCCAGCAGCTTGTTGGGAGCAGGGCGCGGTCAGCCCCAGCATTTT. This chain links TRBV5-6 with TRBJ1-5; D might be TRBD1 (5 bases). CDR3 size: 16 residues. Germline loops: CDR1 SGHDT, CDR2 YYEEEE. Trimming pared 1 base from V and 6 bases from J, leaving 17 bases between.

This clone showed up just a few times. This CDR3 reads CASSIAGTSYEQYF. The CDR3 nucleotides are TGTGCCAGTAGTATAGCAGGGACCTCCTACGAGCAGTACTTC. The chain has TRBV19 and TRBJ2-7; D tentatively reads TRBD1 or TRBD2 (5 bases each). Trimming took off 1 base at V and 0 bases at J, with 7 bases between the two ends. The length of the CDR3 is 14 residues. From germline, CDR1 is LNHDA and CDR2 SQIVND (reference sequence).

In its sample, this clone was seen once. The rearrangement joins TRBV12-3 or TRBV12-4 to TRBJ1-2; a weak D match, TRBD1 (6 bases). The CDR3 is 13 amino acids. V lost 3 bases, J lost 1 base, and 6 bases lay in between. The CDR3 is CASSLDSNYGYTF. The CDR3 coding sequence is TGTGCCAGCAGTTTGGACAGTAACTATGGCTACACCTTC.

On this clone: A junction end diverges from the germline sequence, so it may reflect a read error. V usage is TRBV10-2 and J usage is TRBJ1-2, with D possibly being TRBD1 (5 bases). CDR1 is WSHSY and CDR2 is SAAADI in the germline V gene. This CDR3 is 12 amino acids long. As DNA, the CDR3 is TGCGCCAGCATCAGGGACGCCTATAGCTACACCTTC. It translates to CASIRDAYSYTF.

The chain joins TRBV11-1 to TRBJ1-5; D gene ambiguous. V lost 1 base and J lost 7, with 8 bases in between. The CDR3 has 13 amino acids. Germline lookup yields CDR1 SGHAT and CDR2 FQDESV (reference sequence). CDR3 bases: TGTGCCAGCAGCTTAGTTATAGGACAGCCCCAGCATTTT. It translates to CASSLVIGQPQHF. Full variable domain (missing parts from reference TRBV11-1 and TRBJ1-5): EAEVAQSPRYKITEKSQAVAFWCDPISGHATLYWYRQILGQGPELLVQFQDESVVDDSQLPKDRFSAERLKGVDSTLKIQPAELGDSAMYLCASSLVIGQPQHFGDGTRLSIL.

The chain recombines TRBV18 with TRBJ2-1; D might be TRBD1 or TRBD2, each matching 5 bases. The CDR3 length is 14 residues. V gave up 4 bases and J gave up 6 bases, with 13 bases separating them. Germline V lookup: CDR1 KGHSH, CDR2 LQKENI. The CDR3 reads CASSHGEGFNEQFF. For the CDR3, the DNA is TGTGCCAGCTCACATGGCGAGGGGTTCAATGAGCAGTTCTTC.

This rearrangement joins TRBV11-2 to TRBJ2-1; D unclear. The CDR3 extends over 14 amino acids. Germline V gene lookup returns CDR1 SGHAT and CDR2 FQNNGV. Trimming removed 3 bases at V and 0 bases at J, with 6 bases between. In nucleotides, the CDR3 is TGTGCCAGCAGCTTCGGATACTCCTACAATGAGCAGTTCTTC. It is translated as CASSFGYSYNEQFF. The whole variable domain, remainder taken from reference TRBV11-2 and TRBJ2-1, is EAGVAQSPRYKIIEKRQSVAFWCNPISGHATLYWYQQILGQGPKLLIQFQNNGVVDDSQLPKDRFSAERLKGVDSTLKIQPAKLEDSAVYLCASSFGYSYNEQFFGPGTRLTVL.